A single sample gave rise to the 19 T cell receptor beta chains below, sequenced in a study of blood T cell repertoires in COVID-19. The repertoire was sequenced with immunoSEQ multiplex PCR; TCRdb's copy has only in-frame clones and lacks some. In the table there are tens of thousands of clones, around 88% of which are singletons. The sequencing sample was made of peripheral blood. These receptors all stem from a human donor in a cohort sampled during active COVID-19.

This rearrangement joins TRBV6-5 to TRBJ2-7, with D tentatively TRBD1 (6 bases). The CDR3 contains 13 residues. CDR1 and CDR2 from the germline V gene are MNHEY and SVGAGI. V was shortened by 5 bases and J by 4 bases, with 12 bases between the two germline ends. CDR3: CASSPGQEYEQYF. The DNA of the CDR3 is TGTGCCAGCAGTCCGGGACAAGAGTACGAGCAGTACTTC.

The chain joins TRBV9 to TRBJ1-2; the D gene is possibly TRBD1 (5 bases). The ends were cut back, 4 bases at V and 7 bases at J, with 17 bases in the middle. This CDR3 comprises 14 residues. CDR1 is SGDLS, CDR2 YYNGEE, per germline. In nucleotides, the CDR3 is TGTGCCAGCAGCTCCGCCCCGGGGGGGGGTGGCTACACCTTC. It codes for CASSSAPGGGGYTF.

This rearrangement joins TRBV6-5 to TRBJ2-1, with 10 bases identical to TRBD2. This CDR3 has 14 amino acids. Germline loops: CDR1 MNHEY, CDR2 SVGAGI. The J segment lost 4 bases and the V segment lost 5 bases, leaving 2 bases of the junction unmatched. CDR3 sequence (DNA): TGTGCCAGCAGTAGCGGGAGGGGTTACAATGAGCAGTTCTTC. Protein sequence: CASSSGRGYNEQFF.

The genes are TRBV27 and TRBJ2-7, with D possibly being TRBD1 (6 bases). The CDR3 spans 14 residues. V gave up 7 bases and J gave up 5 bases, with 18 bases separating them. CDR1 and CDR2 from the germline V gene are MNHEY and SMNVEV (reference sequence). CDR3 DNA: TGTGCCAGCATCCTAACACAGGGTGGCAACGAGCAGTACTTC. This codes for CASILTQGGNEQYF.

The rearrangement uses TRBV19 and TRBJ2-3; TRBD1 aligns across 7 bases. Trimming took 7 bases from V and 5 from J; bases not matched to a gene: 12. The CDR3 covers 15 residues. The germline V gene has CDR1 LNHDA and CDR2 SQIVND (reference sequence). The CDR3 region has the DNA TGTGCCAGTACAAATAGACAGGGCTCATTAGATACGCAGTATTTT. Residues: CASTNRQGSLDTQYF.

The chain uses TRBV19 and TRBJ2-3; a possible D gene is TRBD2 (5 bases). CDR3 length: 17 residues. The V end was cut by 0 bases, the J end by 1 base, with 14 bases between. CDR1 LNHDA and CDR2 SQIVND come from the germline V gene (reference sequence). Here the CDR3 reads CASSIDTAAGGTDTQYF. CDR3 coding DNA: TGTGCCAGTAGTATAGATACGGCTGCGGGCGGCACAGATACGCAGTATTTT.

In DNA, the CDR3 is TGTGCCAGCAGCCAGAGGACAGGACCGAACACTGAAGCTTTCTTT. Translating it yields CASSQRTGPNTEAFF. The chain has TRBV3-1 (or the pseudogene TRBV3-2) and TRBJ1-1, with TRBD1 matching 7 bases. CDR3 length equals 15 residues. The J segment lost 1 base and the V segment lost 3 bases, leaving 5 bases of the junction unmatched. Germline CDR1 LGHDT, CDR2 YNNKEL (reference sequence).

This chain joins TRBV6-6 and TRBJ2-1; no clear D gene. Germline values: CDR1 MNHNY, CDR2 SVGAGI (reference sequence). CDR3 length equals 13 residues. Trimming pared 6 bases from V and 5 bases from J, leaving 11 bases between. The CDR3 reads CASRYNEHNEQFF. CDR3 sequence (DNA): TGTGCCAGCAGATATAATGAGCACAATGAGCAGTTCTTC.

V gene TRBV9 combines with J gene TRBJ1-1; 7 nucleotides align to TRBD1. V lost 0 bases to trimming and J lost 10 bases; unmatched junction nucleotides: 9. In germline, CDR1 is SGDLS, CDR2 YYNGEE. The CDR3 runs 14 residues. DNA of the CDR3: TGTGCCAGCAGCGTAGGTGGGGACAGAACGGGAGCTTTCTTT. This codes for CASSVGGDRTGAFF.

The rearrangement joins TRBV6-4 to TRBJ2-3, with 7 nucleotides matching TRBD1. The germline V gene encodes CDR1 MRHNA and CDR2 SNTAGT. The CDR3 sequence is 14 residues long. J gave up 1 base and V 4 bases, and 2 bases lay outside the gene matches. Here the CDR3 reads CASSGGTGTDTQYF. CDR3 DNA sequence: TGTGCCAGCAGTGGAGGGACAGGCACAGATACGCAGTATTTT.

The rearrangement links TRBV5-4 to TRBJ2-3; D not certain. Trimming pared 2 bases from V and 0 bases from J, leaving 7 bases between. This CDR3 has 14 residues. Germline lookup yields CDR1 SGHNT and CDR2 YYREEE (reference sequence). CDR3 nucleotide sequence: TGTGCCAGCAGCTTACGCGGTAGCACAGATACGCAGTATTTT. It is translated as CASSLRGSTDTQYF.

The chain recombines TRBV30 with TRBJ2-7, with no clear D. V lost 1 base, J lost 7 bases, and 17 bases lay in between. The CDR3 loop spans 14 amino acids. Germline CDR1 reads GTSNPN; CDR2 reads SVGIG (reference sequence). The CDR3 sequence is CAWSGPGKLREQYF. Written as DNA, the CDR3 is TGTGCCTGGAGTGGGCCAGGAAAGCTACGGGAGCAGTACTTC.

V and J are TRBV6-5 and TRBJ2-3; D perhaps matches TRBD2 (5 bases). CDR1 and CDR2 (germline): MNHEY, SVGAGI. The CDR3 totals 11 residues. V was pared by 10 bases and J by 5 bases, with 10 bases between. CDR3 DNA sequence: TGTGCCACCGACGAGGGAGATACGCAGTATTTT. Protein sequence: CATDEGDTQYF.

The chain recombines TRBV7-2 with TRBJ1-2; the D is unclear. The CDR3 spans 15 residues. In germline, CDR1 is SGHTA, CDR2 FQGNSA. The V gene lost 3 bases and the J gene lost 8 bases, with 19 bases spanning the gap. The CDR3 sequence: CASSFGSSGDLGYTF. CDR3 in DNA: TGTGCCAGCAGCTTTGGTAGTTCGGGTGACCTAGGCTACACCTTC.

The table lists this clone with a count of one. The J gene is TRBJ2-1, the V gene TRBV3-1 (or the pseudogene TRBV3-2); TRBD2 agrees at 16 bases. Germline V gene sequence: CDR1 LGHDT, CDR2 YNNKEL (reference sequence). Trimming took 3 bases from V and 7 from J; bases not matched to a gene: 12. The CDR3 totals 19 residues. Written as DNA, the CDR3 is TGTGCCAGCAGCCAGTTTAGGGGTAGGGGACTAGCGGGAGGGAATGAGCAGTTCTTC. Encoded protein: CASSQFRGRGLAGGNEQFF.

The CDR3 spells CASSDRTGGNTEAFF. The CDR3, as DNA: TGTGCCAGCAGTGACCGGACAGGGGGGAACACTGAAGCTTTCTTT. The chain uses TRBV6-1 and TRBJ1-1; 10 positions agree with TRBD1. The CDR3 runs to 15 residues. The V segment lost 3 bases and the J segment 1 base; nucleotides outside the gene matches: 2. CDR1 is MNHNS and CDR2 is SASEGT in the germline V gene.

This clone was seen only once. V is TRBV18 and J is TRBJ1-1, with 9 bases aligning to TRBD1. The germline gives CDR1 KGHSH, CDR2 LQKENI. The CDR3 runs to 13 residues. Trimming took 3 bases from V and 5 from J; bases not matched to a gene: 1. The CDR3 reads CASSPDRGTEAFF. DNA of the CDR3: TGTGCCAGCTCACCGGACAGGGGTACTGAAGCTTTCTTT.

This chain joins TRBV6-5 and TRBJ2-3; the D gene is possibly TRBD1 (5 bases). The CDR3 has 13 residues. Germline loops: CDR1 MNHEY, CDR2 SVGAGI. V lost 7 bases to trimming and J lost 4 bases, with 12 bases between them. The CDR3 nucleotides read TGTGCCAGCAAAGGCAGGACACCAGATACGCAGTATTTT. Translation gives CASKGRTPDTQYF.

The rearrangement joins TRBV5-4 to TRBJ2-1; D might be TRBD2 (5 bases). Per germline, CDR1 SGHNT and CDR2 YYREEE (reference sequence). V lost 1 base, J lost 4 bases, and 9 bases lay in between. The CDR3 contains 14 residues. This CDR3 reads CASSLTSEYNEQFF. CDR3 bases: TGTGCCAGCAGCTTGACTAGTGAGTACAATGAGCAGTTCTTC.